Listed here is a single TCR beta chain. This entry comes from a study of PD-1 blockade in classical Hodgkin lymphoma. Some clones are missing from TCRdb's copy, which holds only in-frame ones; the method was immunoSEQ multiplex PCR. The sample consists of almost 30,000 clones, 65% to 85% of them appearing once. As to time point: cycle 4 day 1 (C4D1), after five to seven weeks of nivolumab. Every one of the patients relapsed after autologous stem cell transplantation (brentuximab vedotin exposure was variable). It was by magnetic negative selection that CD4+ T cells were purified from thawed PBMCs. Reported best responses ranged across complete response, partial response or progressive disease. This material consisted of CD4+ T cells from blood, taken before the fourth cycle of nivolumab. This TCR was sampled from a human donor with classical Hodgkin lymphoma.

The CDR3, as DNA: TGTGCCAGCACTCAATGGGGTTTTTATCAGCCCCAGCATTTT. Its translation is CASTQWGFYQPQHF. The chain couples TRBV28 to TRBJ1-5, with D unresolved. Germline V gene sequence: CDR1 MDHEN, CDR2 SYDVKM. CDR3 size: 14 residues. Trimming pared 7 bases from V and 5 bases from J, leaving 15 bases between.